This T cell receptor (beta chain) was found in a study of T cell responses to AZD1222 COVID-19 vaccine. Comments on this clone: What it recognizes is unknown.

Study-level findings and limits: Donors, mostly white British, included more females; clonal diversity was possibly underestimated. Compared with day 0, the breadth and depth of the Spike-specific TCR repertoire rose significantly after two doses of AZD1222.

The CDR3 runs to 13 residues. Between the trimmed V and J ends, which lost 7 bases and 2 bases, there was a span of 12 bases. The germline CDR1 and CDR2 sequences are SEHNR and FQNEAQ (reference sequence). Sequenced by immunoSEQ multiplex PCR; TCRdb stores in-frame clones only, minus some. This table holds 100,000 to 150,000 clones, about 93% found once. The TCR sequence derives from an adult in good health. The sequencing here drew on peripheral blood, taken on day 0 of AZD1222 vaccination. The chain is built from TRBV7-9 and TRBJ2-7; tentative D call: TRBD1 (6 bases). Here the CDR3 reads CASTPGQTYEQYF. The CDR3 DNA reads TGTGCCAGCACCCCAGGACAGACCTACGAGCAGTACTTC.